This T cell receptor beta chain was recovered during a study of T cells in localized non-small cell lung cancer. As for this clone: Its antigen is unknown.

Study outcomes and limitations: Prolonged overall survival went with higher T cell density in the blood. When the top 100 tumor clones were examined, a median around 50 of them also appeared in the adjacent lung, which was paired and uninvolved. Uninvolved adjacent lung had higher T cell clonality than tumor and all other tissues. Heterogeneity cannot be ruled out, as sequencing used one tumor region only.

Only in-frame clones appear in the TCRdb table, and some are missing; sequencing was by immunoSEQ multiplex PCR. The data hold about 39,000 clones, with roughly three quarters observed a single time. This CDR3 contains 14 residues. V lost 7 bases and J lost 5; bases outside the gene matches: 7. The germline CDR1 and CDR2 sequences are ENHRY and SYGVKD. The chain carries TRBV10-3 and TRBJ2-1; 8 nucleotides match TRBD2. Sequences were derived from PBMCs, sampled before any cancer treatment. The TCR originated in a woman aged 35-70 years with stage II squamous cell lung carcinoma. Written as DNA, the CDR3 is TGTGCCATCACTCCGGGACTAGATAACAATGAGCAGTTCTTC. Its translation is CAITPGLDNNEQFF.